Sequencing of this TCR beta chain was carried out in a study of T-cell memory formation after mild COVID-19. Using constant-segment primers, 5'RACE produced TCR alpha and TCR beta cDNA libraries carrying sample barcodes and UMIs. TCRdb re-analysed the 5' RACE reads in MiXCR, keeping a single row per CDR3 protein. The sample includes fewer than 700,000 distinct CDR3 sequences, about 22% of them seen just once. Germline V gene data show CDR1 as SQVTM and CDR2 as ANQGSEA. The CDR3 totals 14 residues. V shed 5 bases and J 3 bases; nucleotides not matched to a gene: 7. General study findings and limits: The appearance of some responding clones in pre-infection memory suggested that cross-reactive memory joined. Specificity for SARS-CoV-2 was not confirmed among the second-wave clones peaking on day 37. Clones contracting day 15 to 85 were balanced CD4/CD8; later expanders leaned CD4+.

This clonotype appeared a few times. What it binds is unknown. The sample consisted of PBMCs or a T cell subset sorted from them (not recorded which). The gene calls are TRBV29-1 and TRBJ2-1, with 7 bases that match TRBD1. This TCR was recovered from an adult woman who had mild COVID-19 (a few samples of this study predate the infection). Cell type and time point are not known. CDR3 region: CSVPRGLLYNEQFF. The CDR3 coding sequence is TGCAGCGTTCCCAGGGGGTTACTCTACAATGAGCAGTTCTTC.